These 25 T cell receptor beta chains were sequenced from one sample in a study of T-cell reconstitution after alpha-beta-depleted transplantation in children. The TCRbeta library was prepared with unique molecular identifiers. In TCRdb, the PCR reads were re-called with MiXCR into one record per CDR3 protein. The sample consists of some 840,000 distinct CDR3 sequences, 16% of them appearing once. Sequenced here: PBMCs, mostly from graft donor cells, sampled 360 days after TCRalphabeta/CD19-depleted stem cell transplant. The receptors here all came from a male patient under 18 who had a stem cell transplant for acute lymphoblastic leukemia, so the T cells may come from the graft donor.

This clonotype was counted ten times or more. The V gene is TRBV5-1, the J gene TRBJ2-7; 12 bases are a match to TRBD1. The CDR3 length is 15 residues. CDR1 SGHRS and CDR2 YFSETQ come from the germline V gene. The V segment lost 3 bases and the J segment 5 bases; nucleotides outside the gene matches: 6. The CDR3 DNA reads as TGCGCCAGCAGCTGGGGGGGGACAGGGGGCGACGAGCAGTACTTC. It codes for CASSWGGTGGDEQYF. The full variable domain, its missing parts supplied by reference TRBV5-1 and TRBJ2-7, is KAGVTQTPRYLIKTRGQQVTLSCSPISGHRSVSWYQQTPGQGLQFLFEYFSETQRNKGNFPGRFSGRQFSNSRSEMNVSTLELGDSALYLCASSWGGTGGDEQYFGPGTRLTVT.

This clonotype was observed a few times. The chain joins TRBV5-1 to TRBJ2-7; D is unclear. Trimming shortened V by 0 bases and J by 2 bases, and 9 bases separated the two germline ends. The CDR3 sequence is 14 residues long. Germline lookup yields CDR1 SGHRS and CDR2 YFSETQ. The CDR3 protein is CASSLGANTYEQYF. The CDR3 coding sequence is TGCGCCAGCAGCTTGGGTGCCAACACCTACGAGCAGTACTTC.

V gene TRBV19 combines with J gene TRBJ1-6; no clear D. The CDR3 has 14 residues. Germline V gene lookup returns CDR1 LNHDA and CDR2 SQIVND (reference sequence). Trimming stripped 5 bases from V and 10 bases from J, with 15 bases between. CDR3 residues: CASSPDGRLSPLHF. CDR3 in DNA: TGTGCCAGTAGTCCCGATGGCAGGCTCTCACCCCTCCACTTT.

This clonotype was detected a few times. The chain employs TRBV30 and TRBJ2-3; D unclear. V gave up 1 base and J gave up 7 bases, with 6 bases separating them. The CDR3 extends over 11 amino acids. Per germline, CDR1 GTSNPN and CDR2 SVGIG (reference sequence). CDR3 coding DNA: TGTGCCTGGAGTGGCGGTTATACGCAGTATTTT. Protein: CAWSGGYTQYF.

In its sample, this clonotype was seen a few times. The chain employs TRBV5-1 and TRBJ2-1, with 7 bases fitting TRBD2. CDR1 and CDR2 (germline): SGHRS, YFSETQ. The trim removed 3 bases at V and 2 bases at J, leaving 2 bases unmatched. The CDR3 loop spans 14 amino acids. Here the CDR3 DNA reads TGCGCCAGCAGCTGGGGGACTACCTACAATGAGCAGTTCTTC. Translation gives CASSWGTTYNEQFF.

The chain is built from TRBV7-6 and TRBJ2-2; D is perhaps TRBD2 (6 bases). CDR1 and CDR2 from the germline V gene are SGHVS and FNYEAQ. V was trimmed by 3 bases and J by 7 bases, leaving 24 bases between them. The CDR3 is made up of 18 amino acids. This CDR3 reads CASSFSATSGRRLGELFF. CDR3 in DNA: TGTGCCAGCAGCTTTTCGGCAACCAGCGGGCGCAGGCTCGGGGAGCTGTTTTTT.

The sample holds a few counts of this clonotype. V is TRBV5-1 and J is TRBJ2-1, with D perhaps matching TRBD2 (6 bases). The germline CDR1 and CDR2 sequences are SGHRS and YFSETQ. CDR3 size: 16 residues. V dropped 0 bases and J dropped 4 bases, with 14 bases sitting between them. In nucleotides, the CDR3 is TGCGCCAGCAGCTTGGAAAGCGGGCTTGGTTACAATGAGCAGTTCTTC. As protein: CASSLESGLGYNEQFF.

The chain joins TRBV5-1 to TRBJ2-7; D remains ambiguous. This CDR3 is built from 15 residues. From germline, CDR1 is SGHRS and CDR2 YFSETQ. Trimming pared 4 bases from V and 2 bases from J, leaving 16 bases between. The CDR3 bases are TGCGCCAGCAGCGGCGGCCCTCATGGGCCCTACGAGCAGTACTTC. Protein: CASSGGPHGPYEQYF.

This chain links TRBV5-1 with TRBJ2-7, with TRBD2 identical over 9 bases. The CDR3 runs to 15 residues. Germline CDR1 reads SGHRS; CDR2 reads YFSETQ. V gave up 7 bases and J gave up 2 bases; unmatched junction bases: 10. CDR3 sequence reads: CASEIWLAGTYEQYF. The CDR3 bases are TGCGCCAGCGAGATCTGGCTAGCGGGAACCTACGAGCAGTACTTC.

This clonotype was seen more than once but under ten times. The CDR3 here is CASSEGNIYEQFF. In DNA, the CDR3 is TGTGCCAGCAGTGAAGGGAACATTTATGAGCAGTTCTTC. The rearrangement uses TRBV2 and TRBJ2-1; D uncertain. Trimming left V 1 base short and J 8 bases short, with 9 bases between. The CDR3 contains 13 residues. Per germline, CDR1 SNHLY and CDR2 FYNNEI. The whole variable domain, filled in from reference TRBV2 and TRBJ2-1, reads EPEVTQTPSHQVTQMGQEVILRCVPISNHLYFYWYRQILGQKVEFLVSFYNNEISEKSEIFDDQFSVERPDGSNFTLKIRSTKLEDSAMYFCASSEGNIYEQFFGPGTRLTVL.

The CDR3 loop reads CASSFGNGYTF. CDR3 sequence (DNA): TGCGCCAGCAGCTTTGGTAATGGCTACACCTTC. The chain has TRBV5-1 and TRBJ1-2, with D unresolved. The germline V gene encodes CDR1 SGHRS and CDR2 YFSETQ. This CDR3 contains 11 residues. Trimming stripped 2 bases from V and 6 bases from J, with 5 bases between.

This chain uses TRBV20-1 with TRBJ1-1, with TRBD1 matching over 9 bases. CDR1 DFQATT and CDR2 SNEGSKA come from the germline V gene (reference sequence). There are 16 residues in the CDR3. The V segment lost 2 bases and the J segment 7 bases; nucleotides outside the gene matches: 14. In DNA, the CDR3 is TGCAGTGCTAGACGGCCTCTACGGACAGGGGCAAATGAAGCTTTCTTT. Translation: CSARRPLRTGANEAFF.

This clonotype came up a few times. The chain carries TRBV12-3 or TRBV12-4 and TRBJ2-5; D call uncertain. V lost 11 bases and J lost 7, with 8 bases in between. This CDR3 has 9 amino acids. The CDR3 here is CAAARTQYF. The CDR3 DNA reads TGTGCCGCAGCGCGGACCCAGTACTTC.

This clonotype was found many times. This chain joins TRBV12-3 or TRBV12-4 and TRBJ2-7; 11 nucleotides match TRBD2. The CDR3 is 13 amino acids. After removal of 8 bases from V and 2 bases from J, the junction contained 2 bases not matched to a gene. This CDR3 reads CASGTSGAYEQYF. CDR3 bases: TGTGCCAGCGGGACTAGCGGAGCCTACGAGCAGTACTTC.

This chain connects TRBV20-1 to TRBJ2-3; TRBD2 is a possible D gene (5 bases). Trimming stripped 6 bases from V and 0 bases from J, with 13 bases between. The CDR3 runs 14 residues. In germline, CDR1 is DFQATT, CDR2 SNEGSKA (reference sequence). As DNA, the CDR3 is TGCAGTGCGACGAGCGGCCCCAGCACAGATACGCAGTATTTT. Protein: CSATSGPSTDTQYF.

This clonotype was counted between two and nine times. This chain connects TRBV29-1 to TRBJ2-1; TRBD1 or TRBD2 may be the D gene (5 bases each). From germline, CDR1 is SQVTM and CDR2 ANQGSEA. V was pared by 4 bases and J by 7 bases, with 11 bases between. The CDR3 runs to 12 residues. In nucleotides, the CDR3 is TGCAGCGTTGGAGGGACGCTGAATGAGCAGTTCTTC. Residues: CSVGGTLNEQFF.

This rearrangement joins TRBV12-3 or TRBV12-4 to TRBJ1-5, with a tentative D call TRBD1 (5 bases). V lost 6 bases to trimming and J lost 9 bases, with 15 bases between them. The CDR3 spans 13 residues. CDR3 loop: CASRSAGSRPQHF. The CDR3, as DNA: TGTGCCAGCAGGTCCGCAGGGTCGAGGCCCCAGCATTTT.

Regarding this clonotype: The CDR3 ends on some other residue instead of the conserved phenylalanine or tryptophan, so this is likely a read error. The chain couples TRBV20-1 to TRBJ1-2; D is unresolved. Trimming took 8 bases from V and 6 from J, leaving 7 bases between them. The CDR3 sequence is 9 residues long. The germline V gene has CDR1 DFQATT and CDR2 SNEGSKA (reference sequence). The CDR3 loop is CSPFDGYTY. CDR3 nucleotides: TGCAGTCCCTTTGATGGCTACACCTAC.

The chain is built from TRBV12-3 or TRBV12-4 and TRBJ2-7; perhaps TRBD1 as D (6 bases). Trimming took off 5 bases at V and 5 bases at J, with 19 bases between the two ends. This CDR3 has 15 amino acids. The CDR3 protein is CASSPLQGTLNEQYF. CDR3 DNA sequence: TGTGCCAGCAGTCCCCTACAGGGTACCCTCAACGAGCAGTACTTC.

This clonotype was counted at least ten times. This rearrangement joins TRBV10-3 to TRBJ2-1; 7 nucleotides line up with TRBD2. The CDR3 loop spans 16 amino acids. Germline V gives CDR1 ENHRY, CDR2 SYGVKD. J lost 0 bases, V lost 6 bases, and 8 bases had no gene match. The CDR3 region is CAISAKASGSYNEQFF. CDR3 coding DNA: TGTGCCATCAGCGCCAAGGCTAGCGGCTCCTACAATGAGCAGTTCTTC.

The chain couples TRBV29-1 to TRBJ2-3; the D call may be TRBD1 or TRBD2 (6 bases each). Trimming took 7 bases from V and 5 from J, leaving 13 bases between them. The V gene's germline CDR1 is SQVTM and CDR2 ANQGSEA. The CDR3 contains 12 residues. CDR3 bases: TGCAGCGCTCGGACAGCGGGAGATACGCAGTATTTT. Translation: CSARTAGDTQYF.

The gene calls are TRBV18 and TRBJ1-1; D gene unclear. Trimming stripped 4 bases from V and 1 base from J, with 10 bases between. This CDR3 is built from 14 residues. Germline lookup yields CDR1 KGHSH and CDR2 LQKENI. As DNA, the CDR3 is TGTGCCAGCTCACTAACAGACCAGAACACTGAAGCTTTCTTT. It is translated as CASSLTDQNTEAFF.

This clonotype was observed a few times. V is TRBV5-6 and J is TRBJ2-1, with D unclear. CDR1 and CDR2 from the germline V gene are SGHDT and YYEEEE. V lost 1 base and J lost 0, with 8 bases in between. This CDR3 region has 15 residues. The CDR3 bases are TGTGCCAGCAGCTTGCGAGTCTTCTCCTACAATGAGCAGTTCTTC. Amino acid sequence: CASSLRVFSYNEQFF.

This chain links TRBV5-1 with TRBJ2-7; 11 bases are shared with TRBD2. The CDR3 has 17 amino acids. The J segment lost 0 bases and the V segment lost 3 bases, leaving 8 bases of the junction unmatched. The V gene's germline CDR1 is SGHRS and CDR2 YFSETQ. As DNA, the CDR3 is TGCGCCAGCAGCTCGGAACTAGCGGGGGCTTCCTCCTACGAGCAGTACTTC. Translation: CASSSELAGASSYEQYF.

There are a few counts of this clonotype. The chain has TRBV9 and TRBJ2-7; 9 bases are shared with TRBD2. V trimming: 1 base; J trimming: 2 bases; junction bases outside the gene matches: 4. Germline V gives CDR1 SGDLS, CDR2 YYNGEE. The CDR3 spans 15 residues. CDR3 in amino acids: CASSVTTSGPYEQYF. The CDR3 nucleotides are TGTGCCAGCAGCGTAACGACTAGCGGCCCCTACGAGCAGTACTTC. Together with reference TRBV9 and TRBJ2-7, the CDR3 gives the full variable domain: DSGVTQTPKHLITATGQRVTLRCSPRSGDLSVYWYQQSLDQGLQFLIQYYNGEERAKGNILERFSAQQFPDLHSELNLSSLELGDSALYFCASSVTTSGPYEQYFGPGTRLTVT.